Each of the 18 T cell receptor beta chains below was sequenced from the same sample in a study of beta chain features in type 1 diabetes. Expressed TCRB transcripts got sequenced, as all isolated RNA was reverse transcribed. Measured with immunoSEQ multiplex PCR; TCRdb has only the in-frame clones, and not every one. This sample has 240,000 or so clones, with approximately 70% found just once. Sample: naive CD4+ T cells from blood. Every receptor here comes from a man aged 25-45 years in good health.

The chain couples TRBV9 to TRBJ2-5; TRBD2 matches at 7 bases. This CDR3 is built from 13 residues. Germline V gives CDR1 SGDLS, CDR2 YYNGEE. With V trimmed by 3 bases and J by 4 bases, 3 bases remained unmatched. CDR3 in amino acids: CASSGGGTETQYF. The CDR3, as DNA: TGTGCCAGCAGCGGCGGGGGAACAGAGACCCAGTACTTC.

The chain is built from TRBV4-3 and TRBJ1-1; a possible D gene is TRBD1 (5 bases). Per the germline V gene, CDR1 is LGHNA and CDR2 is YSLEER. The CDR3 loop spans 14 amino acids. Trimming pared 0 bases from V and 7 bases from J, leaving 12 bases between. The CDR3 here is CASSQDAGGVEAFF. The CDR3 nucleotides read TGCGCCAGCAGCCAAGATGCGGGAGGGGTTGAAGCTTTCTTT.

The J gene is TRBJ2-3, the V gene TRBV29-1, with D hard to call. Germline V gene sequence: CDR1 SQVTM, CDR2 ANQGSEA. V was pared by 4 bases and J by 0 bases, with 11 bases between. This CDR3 is built from 14 residues. CDR3 DNA sequence: TGCAGCGTTGCGCAGTTCCAAAGCACAGATACGCAGTATTTT. It is translated as CSVAQFQSTDTQYF.

This clone appeared a single time. The V call is TRBV29-1, the J call TRBJ1-2, with D unresolved. There are 13 residues in the CDR3. The V end was cut by 3 bases, the J end by 9 bases, with 17 bases between. The V gene's germline CDR1 is SQVTM and CDR2 ANQGSEA. The DNA for the CDR3 is TGCAGCGTTGATCCCCAGGCGACTTTGAGCTACACCTTC. Translation gives CSVDPQATLSYTF.

Comment on this clone: Other DNA sequences in the same sample also yield this CDR3. V and J are TRBV7-9 and TRBJ2-7; either TRBD1 or TRBD2 may supply D (5 bases each). This CDR3 is built from 13 residues. V was trimmed by 3 bases and J by 3 bases, leaving 9 bases between them. Per germline, CDR1 SEHNR and CDR2 FQNEAQ (reference sequence). The CDR3 is CASSFAGGYEQYF. CDR3 coding DNA: TGTGCCAGCAGCTTCGCTGGGGGCTACGAGCAGTACTTC.

This chain joins TRBV11-2 and TRBJ2-5, with 9 bases fitting TRBD1. The junction had 9 bases not matched to a gene; V was cut back by 6 bases and J by 4 bases. This CDR3 contains 15 residues. Germline-derived CDR1 and CDR2 are SGHAT and FQNNGV. In DNA form, the CDR3 reads TGTGCCAGCAGTCCGACAGGGGGAGGAGGAGAGACCCAGTACTTC. Translating gives CASSPTGGGGETQYF.

The rearrangement uses TRBV2 and TRBJ1-2; no reliable D call. CDR3 length equals 12 residues. Trimming removed 4 bases from V and 4 bases from J, with 7 bases in between. The germline CDR1 and CDR2 sequences are SNHLY and FYNNEI. The CDR3 region is CASSVAGYGYTF. The CDR3 DNA reads TGTGCCAGCAGTGTCGCCGGCTATGGCTACACCTTC. The full variable domain, completed using reference TRBV2 and TRBJ1-2, is EPEVTQTPSHQVTQMGQEVILRCVPISNHLYFYWYRQILGQKVEFLVSFYNNEISEKSEIFDDQFSVERPDGSNFTLKIRSTKLEDSAMYFCASSVAGYGYTFGSGTRLTVV.

The chain links TRBV10-3 to TRBJ1-2, with D perhaps TRBD1 (6 bases). From germline, CDR1 is ENHRY and CDR2 SYGVKD. V lost 4 bases and J lost 5, with 14 bases in between. The CDR3 contains 14 residues. This CDR3 is CAISVNREAYGYTF. The CDR3 DNA reads TGTGCCATCAGTGTTAACAGGGAGGCGTATGGCTACACCTTC.

This clone was recorded once. The genes are TRBV10-3 and TRBJ2-3; 11 nucleotides agree with TRBD2. After removal of 5 bases from V and 6 bases from J, the junction contained 7 bases not matched to a gene. In germline, CDR1 is ENHRY, CDR2 SYGVKD. The CDR3 is made up of 15 amino acids. Written as DNA, the CDR3 is TGTGCCATCAGTAAATTAGCGGGAGGGCAGGATACGCAGTATTTT. It specifies CAISKLAGGQDTQYF.

V gene TRBV5-1 combines with J gene TRBJ2-5; D may be TRBD2 (7 bases). CDR1 is SGHRS, CDR2 YFSETQ, per germline. Trimming took 1 base from V and 5 from J, leaving 12 bases between them. This CDR3 is 14 amino acids long. The CDR3 DNA reads TGCGCCAGCAGCTTGCGGGGGGCGGCGGAGACCCAGTACTTC. Amino acid sequence: CASSLRGAAETQYF.

The rearrangement uses TRBV19 and TRBJ2-2, with TRBD2 identical over 9 bases. The length of the CDR3 is 15 residues. Germline CDR1 LNHDA, CDR2 SQIVND (reference sequence). Trimming took 5 bases from V and 4 from J; bases not matched to a gene: 5. The CDR3 nucleotides are TGTGCCAGTAGTGTAGGACTAGCGAGCACCGGGGAGCTGTTTTTT. This sequence encodes CASSVGLASTGELFF.

The CDR3 loop reads CASSGGGAYGYTF. DNA for the CDR3: TGCGCCAGCAGTGGAGGAGGAGCCTATGGCTACACCTTC. This chain uses TRBV10-2 with TRBJ1-2; D is unclear. The CDR3 extends over 13 amino acids. The V gene's germline CDR1 is WSHSY and CDR2 SAAADI. V was clipped by 4 bases and J by 4 bases, with 10 bases between them.

This clone was detected a few times. This rearrangement joins TRBV29-1 to TRBJ2-1, with D perhaps matching TRBD1 (5 bases). V dropped 4 bases and J dropped 9 bases, with 22 bases sitting between them. CDR3 length: 15 amino acids. Germline V CDR1 and CDR2: SQVTM, ANQGSEA. DNA of the CDR3: TGCAGCGTTGGGGCCCGGCAGGGATGGTCTAGTGAGCAGTTCTTC. Translation gives CSVGARQGWSSEQFF.

CDR3 nucleotide sequence: TGTGCCAGCAGTAACATAGGACAGGGGAAGTATTTT. Residues: CASSNIGQGKYF. V usage is TRBV25-1 and J usage is TRBJ2-3; 9 bases are a match to TRBD1. From germline, CDR1 is MGHDK and CDR2 SYGVNS. J gave up 13 bases and V 5 bases, and 7 bases lay outside the gene matches. The CDR3 covers 12 residues.

The rearrangement joins TRBV29-1 to TRBJ2-1, with 7 bases that match TRBD1. CDR3 length: 14 amino acids. Unmatched junction bases numbered 10, after V lost 7 bases and J lost 4 bases. The germline V gene encodes CDR1 SQVTM and CDR2 ANQGSEA. The CDR3 reads CSASDRVGYNEQFF. CDR3 in DNA: TGCAGCGCTTCCGACAGGGTAGGATACAATGAGCAGTTCTTC.

The chain carries TRBV30 and TRBJ2-4; TRBD1 is a possible D gene (6 bases). Germline CDR1 reads GTSNPN; CDR2 reads SVGIG (reference sequence). V gave up 0 bases and J gave up 6 bases, with 12 bases separating them. This CDR3 comprises 14 residues. CDR3: CAWSVPGQINIQYF. In nucleotides, the CDR3 is TGTGCCTGGAGTGTACCTGGACAGATAAACATTCAGTACTTC.

This chain connects TRBV2 to TRBJ2-1, with D maybe TRBD2 (7 bases). In germline, CDR1 is SNHLY, CDR2 FYNNEI. V was cut by 6 bases and J by 8 bases, with 20 bases left in between. The CDR3 loop spans 15 amino acids. This chain's CDR3 is CASSPSRGAWHEQFF. CDR3 nucleotide sequence: TGTGCCAGCAGCCCTAGCCGGGGGGCCTGGCATGAGCAGTTCTTC.

The genes are TRBV30 and TRBJ1-1; D gene uncertain. V lost 2 bases and J lost 4, with 11 bases in between. Per germline, CDR1 GTSNPN and CDR2 SVGIG (reference sequence). The CDR3 is 13 residues long. The CDR3 sequence is CAWSINSGTEAFF. In DNA, the CDR3 is TGTGCCTGGAGTATAAACAGCGGCACTGAAGCTTTCTTT. Drawing the rest from reference TRBV30 and TRBJ1-1, the complete variable domain is SQTIHQWPATLVQPVGSPLSLECTVEGTSNPNLYWYRQAAGRGLQLLFYSVGIGQISSEVPQNLSASRPQDRQFILSSKKLLLSDSGFYLCAWSINSGTEAFFGQGTRLTVV.